These 14 T cell receptor beta chains were all obtained from the same sample, sequenced in a study of cytomegalovirus exposure and HLA in healthy donors. A multiplex PCR was run with 60 Vbeta primers and 13 Jbeta primers. TCRdb keeps only in-frame clones here, not all; method: immunoSEQ multiplex PCR. The profile shows roughly 150,000 clones, about three quarters of them singletons. The sample comprised PBMCs. All receptors derive from a male donor in good health and CMV-seronegative.

The chain employs TRBV7-6 and TRBJ2-5; D is possibly TRBD1 (5 bases). Germline loops: CDR1 SGHVS, CDR2 FNYEAQ. This CDR3 has 15 residues. The ends were cut back, 0 bases at V and 9 bases at J, with 17 bases in the middle. CDR3 in amino acids: CASSLAKTRLGAQYF. DNA for the CDR3: TGTGCCAGCAGCTTAGCGAAGACTCGGCTAGGGGCCCAGTACTTC.

The rearrangement joins TRBV6-5 to TRBJ1-1, with 9 nucleotides matching TRBD1. This CDR3 has 16 residues. Germline V gives CDR1 MNHEY, CDR2 SVGAGI. J lost 4 bases, V lost 4 bases, and 10 bases had no gene match. Here the CDR3 DNA reads TGTGCCAGCAGTTCTAGACAGGGGGGGTTGGGCACTGAAGCTTTCTTT. Translated: CASSSRQGGLGTEAFF.

The chain uses TRBV7-9 and TRBJ2-7; TRBD2 might be the D (6 bases). The CDR3 has 13 residues. Germline CDR1 is SEHNR and CDR2 is FQNEAQ (reference sequence). Trimming shortened V by 4 bases and J by 7 bases, and 14 bases separated the two germline ends. The CDR3 DNA follows: TGTGCCAGCAGCTGGGAGACTAGTATAGAGCAGTACTTC. It is translated as CASSWETSIEQYF.

V gene TRBV5-4 combines with J gene TRBJ2-7, with 9 bases lining up with TRBD2. J gave up 0 bases and V 3 bases, and 1 base lay outside the gene matches. The germline V gene encodes CDR1 SGHNT and CDR2 YYREEE (reference sequence). The CDR3 contains 14 residues. CDR3 DNA: TGTGCCAGCAGCTCTAGCGGGGCCTCCTACGAGCAGTACTTC. Translation gives CASSSSGASYEQYF.

This chain joins TRBV5-6 and TRBJ2-7, with 8 positions matching TRBD2. V lost 0 bases to trimming and J lost 4 bases; unmatched junction nucleotides: 3. CDR1 SGHDT and CDR2 YYEEEE come from the germline V gene. This CDR3 has 14 residues. Written as DNA, the CDR3 is TGTGCCAGCAGCTTGGGGACTAGCAGGTACGAGCAGTACTTC. Its translation is CASSLGTSRYEQYF.

The chain employs TRBV27 and TRBJ2-6; a weak D match, TRBD2 (6 bases). Trimming took off 6 bases at V and 4 bases at J, with 16 bases between the two ends. The CDR3 is 16 amino acids. Germline V gives CDR1 MNHEY, CDR2 SMNVEV (reference sequence). The CDR3 sequence is CASSPGLSAGANVLTF. Here the CDR3 DNA reads TGTGCCAGCAGCCCGGGACTTAGTGCAGGGGCCAACGTCCTGACTTTC. The entire variable domain, with the rest obtained from reference TRBV27 and TRBJ2-6, is as follows: EAQVTQNPRYLITVTGKKLTVTCSQNMNHEYMSWYRQDPGLGLRQIYYSMNVEVTDKGDVPEGYKVSRKEKRNFPLILESPSPNQTSLYFCASSPGLSAGANVLTFGAGSRLTVL.

The gene calls are TRBV6-4 and TRBJ2-1; a possible D gene is TRBD2 (5 bases). From germline, CDR1 is MRHNA and CDR2 SNTAGT. V lost 8 bases and J lost 0, with 29 bases in between. CDR3 length: 20 amino acids. The CDR3 here is CASPEPKDGWWESSYNEQFF. The DNA of the CDR3 is TGTGCCAGCCCCGAACCGAAGGACGGCTGGTGGGAGAGCTCCTACAATGAGCAGTTCTTC.

The gene calls are TRBV9 and TRBJ1-2, with no clear D. CDR3 size: 14 residues. Trimming cost V 4 bases and J 1 base, with 11 bases left between them. Germline CDR1 reads SGDLS; CDR2 reads YYNGEE. The CDR3 coding sequence is TGTGCCAGCAGCCCAAACGGAGGTAACTATGGCTACACCTTC. Translation gives CASSPNGGNYGYTF.

The chain uses TRBV27 and TRBJ1-5; D is uncertain. CDR1 is MNHEY, CDR2 SMNVEV, per germline (reference sequence). This CDR3 has 15 amino acids. Deletions cut 0 bases from V and 0 bases from J, with 6 bases between. CDR3 coding DNA: TGTGCCAGCAGTTTATCTCGGGATAGCAATCAGCCCCAGCATTTT. Translation: CASSLSRDSNQPQHF.

The chain links TRBV4-3 to TRBJ2-5, with 11 bases identical to TRBD2. Germline-derived CDR1 and CDR2 are LGHNA and YSLEER. Unmatched junction bases numbered 6, after V lost 1 base and J lost 5 bases. This CDR3 spans 16 amino acids. CDR3 sequence reads: CASSQALAGGRETQYF. The CDR3 DNA is TGCGCCAGCAGCCAAGCTCTAGCGGGGGGCAGGGAGACCCAGTACTTC.

V usage is TRBV5-4 and J usage is TRBJ1-5, with a possible D match to TRBD1 (6 bases). This CDR3 contains 14 residues. Trimming took 2 bases from V and 3 from J, leaving 9 bases between them. Germline loops: CDR1 SGHNT, CDR2 YYREEE (reference sequence). CDR3 loop: CASSLQGVNQPQHF. The CDR3 DNA reads as TGTGCCAGCAGCTTACAGGGAGTCAATCAGCCCCAGCATTTT.

The count of this clone is one. The chain has TRBV7-2 and TRBJ2-7; 7 bases agree with TRBD2. This CDR3 has 14 amino acids. Losses at the gene ends were 0 bases for V and 6 bases for J; bases not matched to a gene: 5. The germline V gene encodes CDR1 SGHTA and CDR2 FQGNSA. The CDR3 DNA reads as TGTGCCAGCAGCTTAGCGGGAGGGAGTGCCGAGCAGTACTTC. Translating gives CASSLAGGSAEQYF.

The chain is built from TRBV5-4 and TRBJ2-7, with a weak D call TRBD1 (6 bases). With 0 bases removed from V and 3 bases from J, the gap between germline ends came to 10 bases. Germline V gives CDR1 SGHNT, CDR2 YYREEE (reference sequence). The CDR3 spans 14 residues. The CDR3 is CASSLGQAYYEQYF. CDR3 coding DNA: TGTGCCAGCAGCTTGGGACAGGCTTACTACGAGCAGTACTTC.

This chain connects TRBV6-5 to TRBJ2-5; perhaps TRBD1 as D (6 bases). V was pared by 5 bases and J by 5 bases, with 15 bases between. The germline V gene has CDR1 MNHEY and CDR2 SVGAGI. The CDR3 length is 14 residues. CDR3: CASSPQGYGETQYF. In DNA, the CDR3 is TGTGCCAGCAGTCCGCAGGGGTACGGGGAGACCCAGTACTTC.